This T cell receptor (beta chain) was captured in a study of Ad26.COV2.S vaccination and SARS-CoV-2 variants. About the research overall: Participant was drawn from the COV1001 Ad26.COV2.S trial arm. General study findings and limits: Breadth, reportedly substantial, characterized the spike-specific CD8+ and CD4+ T cell responses after vaccination. Individuals receiving vaccine had higher spike-specific TCR breadth than placebo recipients did.

Of note for this clone: As yet, its antigen is unknown.

Using immunoSEQ multiplex PCR, the repertoire was profiled, and TCRdb retains in-frame clones only, with some absent. The sample includes around 400,000 clones, 75% to 95% of them seen just once. Described treatment: around 19 received Ad26.COV2.S at low or high dose, single or two shots; about 5 received placebo; per-sample allocation not given. Sampling occurred on day 63 after the first vaccine or placebo injection. With 5 bases clipped from V and 0 bases from J, the junction kept 6 bases outside the gene matches. CDR1 LNHDA and CDR2 SQIVND come from the germline V gene (reference sequence). This CDR3 comprises 15 residues.

The J gene is TRBJ2-5, the V gene TRBV19; 7 nucleotides align to TRBD2. The source was peripheral blood, collected in a trial of Ad26.COV2.S vaccine versus placebo. The receptor comes from a person between 18 and 59 years old who received the Ad26.COV2.S COVID-19 vaccine or a placebo. CDR3: CASSVLGGYQETQYF. CDR3 in DNA: TGTGCCAGTAGTGTTTTGGGGGGGTACCAAGAGACCCAGTACTTC. The whole variable domain, remainder taken from reference TRBV19 and TRBJ2-5, is DGGITQSPKYLFRKEGQNVTLSCEQNLNHDAMYWYRQDPGQGLRLIYYSQIVNDFQKGDIAEGYSVSREKKESFPLTVTSAQKNPTAFYLCASSVLGGYQETQYFGPGTRLLVL.